This TCR beta chain was obtained from a study of T cell repertoires in cytomegalovirus infection. Study-wide background: Public TCR beta signatures marked donors with CMV infection and the matching HLA. Study-wide points: Frequencies of public TCR beta families were cumulated, and this identified carriers of CMV plus the relevant HLA. HLA-C-restricted TCR beta clonotypes specific for CMV led the ex vivo response.

TCRdb reanalysed the reads using MiXCR and keeps one entry per CDR3 protein. The sample contains 200,000 to 300,000 distinct CDR3 sequences, about 13% of which appear only once. This clonotype has a handful of counts. The antigen is not known. The V and J ends lost 6 bases and 3 bases respectively, with 12 bases between them. The CDR3 is 13 amino acids. From germline, CDR1 is DFQATT and CDR2 SNEGSKA (reference sequence). The source is a human donor in good health (CMV status not recorded). Some clones in this sample may be carry-over from other donors' samples. The V call is TRBV20-1, the J call TRBJ1-5; TRBD1 might be the D (6 bases). Sequenced input: PBMCs. In DNA form, the CDR3 reads TGCAGTGCCGGGTCAGGGGACAATCAGCCCCAGCATTTT. It codes for CSAGSGDNQPQHF.